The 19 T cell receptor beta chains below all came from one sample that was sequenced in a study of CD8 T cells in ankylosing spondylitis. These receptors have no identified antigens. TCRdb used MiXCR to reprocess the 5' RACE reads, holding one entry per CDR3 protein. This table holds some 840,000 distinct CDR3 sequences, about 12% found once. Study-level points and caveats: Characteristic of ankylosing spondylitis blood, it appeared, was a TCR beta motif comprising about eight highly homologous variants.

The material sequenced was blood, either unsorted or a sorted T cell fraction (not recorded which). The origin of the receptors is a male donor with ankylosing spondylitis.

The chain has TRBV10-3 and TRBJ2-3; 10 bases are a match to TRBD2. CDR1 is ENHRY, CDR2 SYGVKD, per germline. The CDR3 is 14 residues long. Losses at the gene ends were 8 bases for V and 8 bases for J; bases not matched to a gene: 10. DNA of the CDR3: TGTGCCATCGGAACTAGCGGGGTGCGGGGTACGCAGTATTTT. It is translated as CAIGTSGVRGTQYF.

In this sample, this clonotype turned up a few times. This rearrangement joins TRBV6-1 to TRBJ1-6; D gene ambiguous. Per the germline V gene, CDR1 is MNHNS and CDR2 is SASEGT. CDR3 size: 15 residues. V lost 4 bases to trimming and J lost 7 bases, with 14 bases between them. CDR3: CASSARQGPNSPLHF. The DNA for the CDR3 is TGTGCCAGCAGTGCAAGACAAGGGCCGAATTCACCCCTCCACTTT.

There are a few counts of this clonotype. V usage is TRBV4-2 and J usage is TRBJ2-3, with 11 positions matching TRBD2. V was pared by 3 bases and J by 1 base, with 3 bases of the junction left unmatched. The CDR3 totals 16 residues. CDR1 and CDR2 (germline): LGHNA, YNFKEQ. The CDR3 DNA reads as TGTGCCAGCAGCCACCCTAGCGGGGGGCGCACAGATACGCAGTATTTT. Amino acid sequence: CASSHPSGGRTDTQYF.

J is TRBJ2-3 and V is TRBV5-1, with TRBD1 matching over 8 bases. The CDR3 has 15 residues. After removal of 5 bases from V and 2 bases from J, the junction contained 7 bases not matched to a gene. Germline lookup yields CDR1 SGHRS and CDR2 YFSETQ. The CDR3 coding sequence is TGCGCCAGCAGTAACGACAGGGGATACACAGATACGCAGTATTTT. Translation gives CASSNDRGYTDTQYF.

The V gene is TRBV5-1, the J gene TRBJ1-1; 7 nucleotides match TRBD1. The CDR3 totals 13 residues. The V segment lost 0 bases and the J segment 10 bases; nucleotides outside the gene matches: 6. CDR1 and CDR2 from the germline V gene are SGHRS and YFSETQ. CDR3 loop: CASSLADRVGAFF. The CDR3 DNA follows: TGCGCCAGCAGCTTGGCAGACAGGGTGGGAGCTTTCTTT. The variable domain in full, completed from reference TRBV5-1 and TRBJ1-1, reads KAGVTQTPRYLIKTRGQQVTLSCSPISGHRSVSWYQQTPGQGLQFLFEYFSETQRNKGNFPGRFSGRQFSNSRSEMNVSTLELGDSALYLCASSLADRVGAFFGQGTRLTVV.

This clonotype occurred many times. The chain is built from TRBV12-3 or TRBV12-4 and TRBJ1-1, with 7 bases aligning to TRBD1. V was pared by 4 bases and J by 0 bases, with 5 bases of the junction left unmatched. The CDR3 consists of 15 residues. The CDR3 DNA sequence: TGTGCCAGCAGTTCGAGGGGGCGGATGAACACTGAAGCTTTCTTT. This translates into CASSSRGRMNTEAFF.

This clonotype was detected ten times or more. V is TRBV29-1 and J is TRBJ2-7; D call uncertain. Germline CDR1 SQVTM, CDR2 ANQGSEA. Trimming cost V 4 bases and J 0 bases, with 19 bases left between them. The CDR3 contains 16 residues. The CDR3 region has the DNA TGCAGCGTTGGTAGTCGTGCCCTGCATAACTCCTACGAGCAGTACTTC. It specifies CSVGSRALHNSYEQYF.

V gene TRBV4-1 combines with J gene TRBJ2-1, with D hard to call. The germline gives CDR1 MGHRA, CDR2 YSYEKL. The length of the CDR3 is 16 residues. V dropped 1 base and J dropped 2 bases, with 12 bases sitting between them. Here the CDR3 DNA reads TGCGCCAGCAGCCAAGGATCCAGGATTACCTACAATGAGCAGTTCTTC. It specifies CASSQGSRITYNEQFF.

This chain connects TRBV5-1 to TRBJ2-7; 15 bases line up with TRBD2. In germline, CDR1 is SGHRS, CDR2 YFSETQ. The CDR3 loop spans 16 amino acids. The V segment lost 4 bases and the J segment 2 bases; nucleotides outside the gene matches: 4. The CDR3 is CASSKGLAGGTYEQYF. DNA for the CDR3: TGCGCCAGCAGCAAAGGACTAGCGGGGGGGACCTACGAGCAGTACTTC. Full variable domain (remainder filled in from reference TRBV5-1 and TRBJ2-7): KAGVTQTPRYLIKTRGQQVTLSCSPISGHRSVSWYQQTPGQGLQFLFEYFSETQRNKGNFPGRFSGRQFSNSRSEMNVSTLELGDSALYLCASSKGLAGGTYEQYFGPGTRLTVT.

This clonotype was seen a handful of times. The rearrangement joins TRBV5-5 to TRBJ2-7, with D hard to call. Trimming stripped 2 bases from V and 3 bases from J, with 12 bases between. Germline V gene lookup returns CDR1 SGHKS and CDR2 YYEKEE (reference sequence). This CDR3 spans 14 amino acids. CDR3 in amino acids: CASSFTVPYYEQYF. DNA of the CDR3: TGTGCCAGCAGCTTTACAGTTCCCTACTACGAGCAGTACTTC.

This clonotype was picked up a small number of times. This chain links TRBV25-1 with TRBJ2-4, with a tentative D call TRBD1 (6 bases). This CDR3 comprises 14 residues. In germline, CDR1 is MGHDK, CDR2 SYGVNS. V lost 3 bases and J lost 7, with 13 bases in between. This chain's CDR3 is CASSDRGSVNIQYF. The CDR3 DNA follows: TGTGCCAGCAGTGACAGGGGAAGCGTTAACATTCAGTACTTC.

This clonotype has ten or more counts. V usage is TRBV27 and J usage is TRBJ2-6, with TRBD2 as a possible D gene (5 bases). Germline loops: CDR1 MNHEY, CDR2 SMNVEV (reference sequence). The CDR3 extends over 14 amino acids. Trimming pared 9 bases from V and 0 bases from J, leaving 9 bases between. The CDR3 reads CASGEPSGANVLTF. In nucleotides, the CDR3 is TGTGCCAGTGGGGAGCCCTCTGGGGCCAACGTCCTGACTTTC.

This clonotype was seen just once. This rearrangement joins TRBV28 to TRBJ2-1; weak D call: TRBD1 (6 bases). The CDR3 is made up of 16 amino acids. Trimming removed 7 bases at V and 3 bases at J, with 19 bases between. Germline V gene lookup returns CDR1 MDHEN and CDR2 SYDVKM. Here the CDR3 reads CASKTPRQGIYNEQFF. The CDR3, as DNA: TGTGCCAGCAAGACACCCAGGCAGGGGATCTACAATGAGCAGTTCTTC.

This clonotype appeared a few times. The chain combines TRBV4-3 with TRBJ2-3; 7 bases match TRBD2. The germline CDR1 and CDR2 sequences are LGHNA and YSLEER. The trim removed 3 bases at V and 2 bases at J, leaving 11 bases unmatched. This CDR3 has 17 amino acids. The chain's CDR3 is CASSQQFGGSLTDTQYF. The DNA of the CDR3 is TGCGCCAGCAGCCAGCAATTTGGCGGGAGTCTCACAGATACGCAGTATTTT.

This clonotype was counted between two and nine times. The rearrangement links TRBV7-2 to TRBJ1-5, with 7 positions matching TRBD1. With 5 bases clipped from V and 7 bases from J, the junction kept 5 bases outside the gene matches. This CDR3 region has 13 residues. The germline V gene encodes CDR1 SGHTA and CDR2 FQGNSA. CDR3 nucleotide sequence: TGTGCCAGCAGCAGGGGGCTAGGGCAGCCCCAGCATTTT. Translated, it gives CASSRGLGQPQHF.

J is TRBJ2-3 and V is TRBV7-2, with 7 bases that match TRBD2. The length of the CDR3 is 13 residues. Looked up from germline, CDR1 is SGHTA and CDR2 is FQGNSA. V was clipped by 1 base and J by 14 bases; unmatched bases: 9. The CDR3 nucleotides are TGTGCCAGCAGCTTAGGGGAAGCGGGGCGGAGGTATTTT. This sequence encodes CASSLGEAGRRYF.

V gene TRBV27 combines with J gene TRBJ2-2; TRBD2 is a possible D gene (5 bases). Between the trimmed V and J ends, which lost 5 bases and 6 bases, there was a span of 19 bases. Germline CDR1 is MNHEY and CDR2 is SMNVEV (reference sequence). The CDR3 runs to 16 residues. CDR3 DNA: TGTGCCAGCAGTCCCCCGGGGAGCAGGCGGGCCGGGGAGCTGTTTTTT. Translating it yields CASSPPGSRRAGELFF.

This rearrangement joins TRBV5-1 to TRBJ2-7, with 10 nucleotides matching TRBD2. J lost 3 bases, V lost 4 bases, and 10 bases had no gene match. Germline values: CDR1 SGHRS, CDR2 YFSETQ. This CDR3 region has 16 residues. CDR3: CASSPSSGGPFYEQYF. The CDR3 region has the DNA TGCGCCAGCAGCCCCTCTAGCGGGGGCCCTTTCTACGAGCAGTACTTC.

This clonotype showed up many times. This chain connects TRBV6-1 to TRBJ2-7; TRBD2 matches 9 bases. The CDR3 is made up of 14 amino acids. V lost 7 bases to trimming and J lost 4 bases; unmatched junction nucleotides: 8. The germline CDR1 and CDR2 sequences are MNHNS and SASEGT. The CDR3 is CASNKRGALYEQYF. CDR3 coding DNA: TGTGCCAGCAATAAGCGGGGGGCTTTATACGAGCAGTACTTC.